This T cell receptor beta chain was recorded in a study of technical replicates of blood from a handful of donors. The repertoire was sequenced with immunoSEQ multiplex PCR; TCRdb's copy has only in-frame clones and lacks some. The sample has 55,000 to 75,000 clones, 75% to 90% seen once. Looked up from germline, CDR1 is PRHDT and CDR2 is FYEKMQ (reference sequence). The CDR3 length is 13 residues. V shed 6 bases and J shed 3 bases, with 8 bases lying between them. The sequenced sample was PBMCs. The chain combines TRBV13 with TRBJ2-2; the D is unclear. The clonotype comes from a human donor in good health. Some clones in this sample may be carry-over from other donors' samples. CDR3 in DNA: TGTGCCAGCAGTCTCAGCGACACCGGGGAGCTGTTTTTT. This codes for CASSLSDTGELFF. Full variable domain (outside the CDR3, taken from reference TRBV13 and TRBJ2-2): AAGVIQSPRHLIKEKRETATLKCYPIPRHDTVYWYQQGPGQDPQFLISFYEKMQSDKGSIPDRFSAQQFSDYHSELNMSSLELGDSALYFCASSLSDTGELFFGEGSRLTVL.